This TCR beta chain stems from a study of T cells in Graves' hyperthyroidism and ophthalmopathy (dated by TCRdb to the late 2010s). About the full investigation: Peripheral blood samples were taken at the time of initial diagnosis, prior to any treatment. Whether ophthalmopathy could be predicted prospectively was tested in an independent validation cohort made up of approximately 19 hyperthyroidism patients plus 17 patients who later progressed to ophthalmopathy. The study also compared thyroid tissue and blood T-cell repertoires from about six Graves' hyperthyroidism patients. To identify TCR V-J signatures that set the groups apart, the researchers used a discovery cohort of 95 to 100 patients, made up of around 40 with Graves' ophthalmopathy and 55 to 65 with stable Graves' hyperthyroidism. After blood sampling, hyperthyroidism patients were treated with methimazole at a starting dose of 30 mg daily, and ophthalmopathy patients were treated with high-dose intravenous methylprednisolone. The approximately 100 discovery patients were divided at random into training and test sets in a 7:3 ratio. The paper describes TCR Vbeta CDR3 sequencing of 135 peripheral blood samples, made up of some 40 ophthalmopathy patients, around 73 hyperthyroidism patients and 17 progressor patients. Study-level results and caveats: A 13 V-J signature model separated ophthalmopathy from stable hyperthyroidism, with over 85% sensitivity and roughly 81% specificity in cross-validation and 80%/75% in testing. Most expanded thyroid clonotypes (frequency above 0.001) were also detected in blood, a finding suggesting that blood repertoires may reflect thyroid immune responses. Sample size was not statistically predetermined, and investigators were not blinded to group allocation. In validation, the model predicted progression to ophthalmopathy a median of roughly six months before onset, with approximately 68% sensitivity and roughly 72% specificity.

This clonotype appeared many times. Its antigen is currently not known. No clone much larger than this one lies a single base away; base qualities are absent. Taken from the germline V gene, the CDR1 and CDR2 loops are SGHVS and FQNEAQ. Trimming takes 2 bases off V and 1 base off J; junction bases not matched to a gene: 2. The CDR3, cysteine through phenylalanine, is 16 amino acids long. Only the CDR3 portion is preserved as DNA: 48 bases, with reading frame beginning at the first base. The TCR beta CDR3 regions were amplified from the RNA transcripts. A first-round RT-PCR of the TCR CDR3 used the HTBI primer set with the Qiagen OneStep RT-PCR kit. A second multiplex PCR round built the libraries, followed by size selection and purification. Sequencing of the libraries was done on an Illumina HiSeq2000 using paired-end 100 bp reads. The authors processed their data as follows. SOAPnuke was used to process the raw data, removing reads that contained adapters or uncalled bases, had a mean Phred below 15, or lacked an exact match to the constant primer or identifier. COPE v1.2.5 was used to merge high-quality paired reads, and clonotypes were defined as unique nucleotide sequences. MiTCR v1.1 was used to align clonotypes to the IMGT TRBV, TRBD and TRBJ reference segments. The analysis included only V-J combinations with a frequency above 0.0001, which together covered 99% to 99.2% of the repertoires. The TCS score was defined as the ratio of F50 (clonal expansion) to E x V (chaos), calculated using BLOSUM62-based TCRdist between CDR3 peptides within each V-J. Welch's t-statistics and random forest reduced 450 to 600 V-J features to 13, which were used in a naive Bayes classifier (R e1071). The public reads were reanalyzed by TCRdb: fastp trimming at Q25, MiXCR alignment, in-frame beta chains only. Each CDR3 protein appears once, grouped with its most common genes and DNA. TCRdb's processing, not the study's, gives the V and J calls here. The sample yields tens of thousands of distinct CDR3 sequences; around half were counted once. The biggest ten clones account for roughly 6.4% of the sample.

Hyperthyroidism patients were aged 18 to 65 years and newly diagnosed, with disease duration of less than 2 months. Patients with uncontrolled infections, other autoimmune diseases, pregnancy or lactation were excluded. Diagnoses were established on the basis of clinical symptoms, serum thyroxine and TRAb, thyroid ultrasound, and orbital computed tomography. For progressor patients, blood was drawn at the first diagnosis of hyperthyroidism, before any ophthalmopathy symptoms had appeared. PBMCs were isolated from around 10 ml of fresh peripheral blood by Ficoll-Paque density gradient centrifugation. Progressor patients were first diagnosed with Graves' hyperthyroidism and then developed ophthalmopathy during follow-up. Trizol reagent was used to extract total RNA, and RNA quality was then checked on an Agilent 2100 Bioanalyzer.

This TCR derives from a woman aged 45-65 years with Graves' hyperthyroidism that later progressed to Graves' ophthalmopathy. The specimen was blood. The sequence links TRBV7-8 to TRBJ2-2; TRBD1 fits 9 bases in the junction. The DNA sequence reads TGTGCCAGCAGCTTATTGGACAGGGGGAACACCGGGGAGCTGTTTTTT. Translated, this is CASSLLDRGNTGELFF.